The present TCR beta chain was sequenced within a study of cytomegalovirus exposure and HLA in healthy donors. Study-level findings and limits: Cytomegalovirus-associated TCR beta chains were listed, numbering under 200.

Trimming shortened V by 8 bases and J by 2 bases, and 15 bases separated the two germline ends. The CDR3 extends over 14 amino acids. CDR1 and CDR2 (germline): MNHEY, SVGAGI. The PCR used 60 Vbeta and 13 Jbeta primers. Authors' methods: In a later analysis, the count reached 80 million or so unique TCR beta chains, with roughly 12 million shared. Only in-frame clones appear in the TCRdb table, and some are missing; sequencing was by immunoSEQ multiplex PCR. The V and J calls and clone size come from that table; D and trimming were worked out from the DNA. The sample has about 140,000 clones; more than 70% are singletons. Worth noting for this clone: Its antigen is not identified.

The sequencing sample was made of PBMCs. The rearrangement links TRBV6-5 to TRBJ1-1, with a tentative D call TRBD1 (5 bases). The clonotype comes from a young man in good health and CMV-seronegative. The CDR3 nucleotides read TGTGCCAGCCGAGTCGGACACCTCAACACTGAAGCTTTCTTT. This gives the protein CASRVGHLNTEAFF.